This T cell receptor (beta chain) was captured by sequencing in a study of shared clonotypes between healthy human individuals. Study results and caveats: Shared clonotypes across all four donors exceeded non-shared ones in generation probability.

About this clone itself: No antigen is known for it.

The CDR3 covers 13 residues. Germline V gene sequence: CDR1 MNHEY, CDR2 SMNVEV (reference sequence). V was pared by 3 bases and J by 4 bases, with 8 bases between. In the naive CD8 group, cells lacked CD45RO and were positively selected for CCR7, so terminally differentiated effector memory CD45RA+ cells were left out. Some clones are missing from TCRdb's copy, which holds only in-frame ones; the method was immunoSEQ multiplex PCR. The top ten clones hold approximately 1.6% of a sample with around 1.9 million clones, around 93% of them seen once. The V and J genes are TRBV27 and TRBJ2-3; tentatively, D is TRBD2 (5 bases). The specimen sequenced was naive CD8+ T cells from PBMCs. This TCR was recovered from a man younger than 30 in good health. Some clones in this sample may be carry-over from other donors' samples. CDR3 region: CASSLGRSDTQYF. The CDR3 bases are TGTGCCAGCAGTTTGGGGAGATCAGATACGCAGTATTTT.